One sample yielded the 15 T cell receptor beta chains listed below, sequenced in a study of patients and donors after allogeneic stem cell transplantation. Each CDR3 protein gets one entry after TCRdb re-called the RT-PCR reads with MiXCR. In the table there are about a million distinct CDR3 sequences, approximately 18% of which are singletons. The sample comprised blood, either unsorted or a sorted T cell fraction (not recorded which). All receptors derive from a human donor who was either an allogeneic HSCT recipient or a stem cell or donor lymphocyte infusion donor (not recorded which). It is not recorded whose cells these are; they may come from a transplant donor.

This clonotype appeared a few times. J is TRBJ2-7 and V is TRBV6-5; D gene uncertain. This CDR3 region has 14 residues. The germline gives CDR1 MNHEY, CDR2 SVGAGI. Trimming removed 0 bases from V and 4 bases from J, with 10 bases in between. The CDR3 is CASSYSTRNYEQYF. The CDR3, as DNA: TGTGCCAGCAGTTACTCGACGCGGAATTACGAGCAGTACTTC.

This chain joins TRBV10-3 and TRBJ2-3, with 8 bases matching TRBD2. Looked up from germline, CDR1 is ENHRY and CDR2 is SYGVKD. J gave up 0 bases and V 8 bases, and 13 bases lay outside the gene matches. The CDR3 runs to 17 residues. CDR3 residues: CAIGNQKAGVSTDTQYF. The CDR3 DNA is TGTGCCATCGGAAATCAAAAAGCGGGAGTTAGCACAGATACGCAGTATTTT.

This clonotype showed up just a few times. This chain links TRBV3-1 with TRBJ1-1; 9 nucleotides align to TRBD1. Germline CDR1 is LGHDT and CDR2 is YNNKEL (reference sequence). CDR3 length: 14 amino acids. The trim removed 5 bases at V and 8 bases at J, leaving 9 bases unmatched. The CDR3 DNA reads as TGTGCCAGCAGCGGAAGGGACAGGGAAACGGAAGCTTTCTTT. Amino acids: CASSGRDRETEAFF.

The chain has TRBV5-1 and TRBJ2-1, with no clear D. The CDR3 sequence is 14 residues long. V was shortened by 2 bases and J by 6 bases, with 12 bases between the two germline ends. Germline V gene sequence: CDR1 SGHRS, CDR2 YFSETQ. The CDR3 is CASSFGSYGNEQFF. CDR3 DNA sequence: TGCGCCAGCAGCTTTGGTAGCTATGGCAATGAGCAGTTCTTC.

Concerning this clonotype: One junction end does not reproduce the germline sequence, and a read error may be involved. The genes are TRBV12-3 or TRBV12-4 and TRBJ2-7; possibly TRBD1 or TRBD2 for D (6 bases each). This CDR3 has 12 residues. The CDR3 DNA is TGTGCCAGCAGTTTAAGGGGGGACTCCAACGCCTTC. Translated, it gives CASSLRGDSNAF.

This clonotype was observed many times. This chain links TRBV4-2 with TRBJ2-1; the D is unclear. Trimming took 4 bases from V and 4 from J, leaving 11 bases between them. The CDR3 spans 14 residues. The V gene's germline CDR1 is LGHNA and CDR2 YNFKEQ. The CDR3 DNA is TGTGCCAGCAGCCCCCTTAAGCTTTACAATGAGCAGTTCTTC. Protein: CASSPLKLYNEQFF.

In its sample, this clonotype was seen a few times. V is TRBV29-1 and J is TRBJ1-2, with D perhaps matching TRBD1 (6 bases). CDR1 is SQVTM, CDR2 ANQGSEA, per germline. CDR3 length: 12 residues. The CDR3 spells CTQTGIGYGYTF. The CDR3 DNA is TGCACCCAGACAGGAATTGGCTATGGCTACACCTTC.

This clonotype has just a few counts. This chain joins TRBV7-8 and TRBJ2-4, with 7 nucleotides matching TRBD2. CDR1 and CDR2 (germline): SGHVS, FQNEAQ. V was clipped by 0 bases and J by 1 base; unmatched bases: 6. This CDR3 region has 17 residues. The CDR3 DNA sequence: TGTGCCAGCAGCTTAGCGTGGGGGGGAAGGGCCAAAAACATTCAGTACTTC. Its protein is CASSLAWGGRAKNIQYF.

This chain uses TRBV29-1 with TRBJ1-1; D is perhaps TRBD1 (5 bases). This CDR3 is 13 amino acids long. Trimming took off 2 bases at V and 4 bases at J, with 11 bases between the two ends. Germline V gives CDR1 SQVTM, CDR2 ANQGSEA. The CDR3 DNA reads TGCAGCGTTGAACGTCAGGGAGGCACTGAAGCTTTCTTT. This translates into CSVERQGGTEAFF.

At least ten counts were recorded for this clonotype. The chain recombines TRBV27 with TRBJ2-1; 10 bases fit TRBD2. Trimming cost V 2 bases and J 7 bases; bases outside gene matches: 5. The CDR3 has 15 amino acids. Germline CDR1 MNHEY, CDR2 SMNVEV (reference sequence). CDR3 sequence reads: CASSLGSGGYNEQFF. CDR3 DNA: TGTGCCAGCAGTTTAGGTAGCGGGGGGTATAATGAGCAGTTCTTC.

The chain joins TRBV5-1 to TRBJ2-7; D perhaps matches TRBD1 (6 bases). Germline CDR1 reads SGHRS; CDR2 reads YFSETQ. The V and J ends lost 3 bases and 1 base respectively, with 14 bases between them. CDR3 length equals 15 residues. Written as DNA, the CDR3 is TGCGCCAGCAGCTGGGGGCAGGGCCCTTCCTACGAGCAGTACTTC. It codes for CASSWGQGPSYEQYF. The full variable domain, with the rest looked up from reference TRBV5-1 and TRBJ2-7, is KAGVTQTPRYLIKTRGQQVTLSCSPISGHRSVSWYQQTPGQGLQFLFEYFSETQRNKGNFPGRFSGRQFSNSRSEMNVSTLELGDSALYLCASSWGQGPSYEQYFGPGTRLTVT.

The chain uses TRBV5-1 and TRBJ2-1; D not certain. The length of the CDR3 is 14 residues. The germline CDR1 and CDR2 sequences are SGHRS and YFSETQ. Trimming pared 4 bases from V and 8 bases from J, leaving 16 bases between. In DNA form, the CDR3 reads TGCGCCAGCAGCCTCGACGATCCCACGGATGAGCAGTTCTTC. It encodes CASSLDDPTDEQFF. The full variable domain, with the rest looked up from reference TRBV5-1 and TRBJ2-1, is KAGVTQTPRYLIKTRGQQVTLSCSPISGHRSVSWYQQTPGQGLQFLFEYFSETQRNKGNFPGRFSGRQFSNSRSEMNVSTLELGDSALYLCASSLDDPTDEQFFGPGTRLTVL.

This chain uses TRBV4-2 with TRBJ1-5, with D possibly being TRBD1 (5 bases). The CDR3 is 15 amino acids. The ends were cut back, 0 bases at V and 5 bases at J, with 11 bases in the middle. From germline, CDR1 is LGHNA and CDR2 YNFKEQ. The CDR3 sequence: CASSQDPGGHQPQHF. CDR3 in DNA: TGTGCCAGCAGCCAAGATCCCGGGGGACATCAGCCCCAGCATTTT.

This clonotype was counted only a few times. The rearrangement links TRBV6-6 to TRBJ2-2; D is undetermined. The CDR3 covers 12 residues. Germline V gene lookup returns CDR1 MNHNY and CDR2 SVGAGI (reference sequence). Trimming removed 8 bases from V and 5 bases from J, with 9 bases in between. CDR3 DNA: TGTGCCAGCCCCACGGTTACCGGGGAGCTGTTTTTT. Encoded protein: CASPTVTGELFF.

This clonotype was counted between two and nine times. The chain has TRBV11-2 and TRBJ1-5; D may be TRBD1 (6 bases). Trimming took 0 bases from V and 6 from J, leaving 12 bases between them. The CDR3 consists of 15 residues. Germline-derived CDR1 and CDR2 are SGHAT and FQNNGV. DNA of the CDR3: TGTGCCAGCAGCTTAGATCTGGGGGCCAGTCAGCCCCAGCATTTT. Translated: CASSLDLGASQPQHF. Drawing the rest from reference TRBV11-2 and TRBJ1-5, the complete variable domain is EAGVAQSPRYKIIEKRQSVAFWCNPISGHATLYWYQQILGQGPKLLIQFQNNGVVDDSQLPKDRFSAERLKGVDSTLKIQPAKLEDSAVYLCASSLDLGASQPQHFGDGTRLSIL.